These 32 T cell receptor beta chains originate from one sample sequenced in a study of blood T cell repertoires in COVID-19. Profiled with immunoSEQ multiplex PCR; TCRdb holds only in-frame clones, not every one. Among about 90,000 clones, roughly 90% were seen once, and the ten largest hold more than 14%. Sequenced sample: peripheral blood. The receptor set was obtained from a male donor with acute or convalescent COVID-19.

The chain combines TRBV7-8 with TRBJ1-1; the match to TRBD1 covers 7 bases. From germline, CDR1 is SGHVS and CDR2 FQNEAQ. The junction had 9 bases not matched to a gene; V was cut back by 5 bases and J by 3 bases. The CDR3 is 15 amino acids. In DNA, the CDR3 is TGTGCCAGCAGCGCGATCGACAGGGCGGACACTGAAGCTTTCTTT. Its protein is CASSAIDRADTEAFF.

A note on this clone: One end of the junction varies from germline; a read error may be responsible. The chain combines TRBV10-1 with TRBJ2-3; a possible D gene is TRBD2 (5 bases). CDR3 length equals 12 residues. CDR1 and CDR2 (germline): WNHNN, SYGVQD (reference sequence). CDR3 nucleotides: TGCGCCAGCCTCCGGGAAACCACTGAGAGAAATTTT. Protein: CASLRETTERNF.

This rearrangement joins TRBV7-6 to TRBJ1-1, with a possible D match to TRBD1 (5 bases). CDR3 size: 15 residues. Looked up from germline, CDR1 is SGHVS and CDR2 is FNYEAQ. V was pared by 0 bases and J by 1 base, with 9 bases between. The CDR3 nucleotides are TGTGCCAGCAGCTTAGCGCTTAGGGGGAACACTGAAGCTTTCTTT. Its translation is CASSLALRGNTEAFF. Filled out from reference TRBV7-6 and TRBJ1-1, the complete variable domain reads GAGVSQSPRYKVTKRGQDVALRCDPISGHVSLYWYRQALGQGPEFLTYFNYEAQQDKSGLPNDRFSAERPEGSISTLTIQRTEQRDSAMYRCASSLALRGNTEAFFGQGTRLTVV.

The J gene is TRBJ2-2, the V gene TRBV28, with 12 bases identical to TRBD1. The junction had 9 bases not matched to a gene; V was cut back by 11 bases and J by 8 bases. Germline V CDR1 and CDR2: MDHEN, SYDVKM. The CDR3 spans 14 residues. CDR3 sequence reads: CAAEGTGGAGELFF. The CDR3 DNA sequence: TGTGCCGCAGAAGGGACAGGGGGCGCGGGGGAGCTGTTTTTT. Filled out from reference TRBV28 and TRBJ2-2, the complete variable domain reads DVKVTQSSRYLVKRTGEKVFLECVQDMDHENMFWYRQDPGLGLRLIYFSYDVKMKEKGDIPEGYSVSREKKERFSLILESASTNQTSMYLCAAEGTGGAGELFFGEGSRLTVL.

This chain joins TRBV12-3 or TRBV12-4 and TRBJ2-5; 8 nucleotides align to TRBD2. Trimming took 6 bases from V and 3 from J; bases not matched to a gene: 3. The CDR3 extends over 13 amino acids. The CDR3 loop reads CASRRGAEETQYF. The CDR3 coding sequence is TGTGCCAGCAGGCGGGGGGCCGAAGAGACCCAGTACTTC.

This chain joins TRBV6-5 and TRBJ2-5; 9 positions agree with TRBD1. The CDR3 consists of 14 residues. The J segment lost 7 bases and the V segment lost 6 bases, leaving 9 bases of the junction unmatched. Per the germline V gene, CDR1 is MNHEY and CDR2 is SVGAGI. CDR3 sequence (DNA): TGTGCCAGCAGCTTGACAGGGGGTGACGGGACCCAGTACTTC. It encodes CASSLTGGDGTQYF.

The chain combines TRBV3-1 (or the pseudogene TRBV3-2) with TRBJ1-4; a possible D gene is TRBD1 (5 bases). The V gene's germline CDR1 is LGHDT and CDR2 YNNKEL (reference sequence). This CDR3 is 14 amino acids long. V was trimmed by 4 bases and J by 7 bases, leaving 13 bases between them. The CDR3 DNA sequence: TGTGCCAGCAGCCTTAATACGGGGGGTGAAAAACTGTTTTTT. Protein product: CASSLNTGGEKLFF.

This sequence joins TRBV5-8 and TRBJ2-2, with a possible D match to TRBD1 (6 bases). V was trimmed by 0 bases and J by 3 bases, leaving 9 bases between them. The germline gives CDR1 SGHTS, CDR2 YDEGEE. This CDR3 is built from 15 residues. The CDR3 sequence is CASSLGQVHTGELFF. The CDR3 DNA sequence: TGTGCCAGCAGCTTGGGACAGGTCCACACCGGGGAGCTGTTTTTT. Supplemented by reference TRBV5-8 and TRBJ2-2, the full variable domain reads EAGVTQSPTHLIKTRGQQATLRCSPISGHTSVYWYQQALGLGLQFLLWYDEGEERNRGNFPPRFSGRQFPNYSSELNVNALELEDSALYLCASSLGQVHTGELFFGEGSRLTVL.

The chain has TRBV6-5 and TRBJ1-2; D is possibly TRBD1 (6 bases). Germline V gene data show CDR1 as MNHEY and CDR2 as SVGAGI. V gave up 3 bases and J gave up 8 bases, with 16 bases separating them. The CDR3 is made up of 14 amino acids. The DNA for the CDR3 is TGTGCCAGCAGTTATGGGCAGGGGACGGGGGGCTACACCTTC. The encoded protein is CASSYGQGTGGYTF.

V gene TRBV5-1 combines with J gene TRBJ1-4; 10 bases match TRBD1. Per the germline V gene, CDR1 is SGHRS and CDR2 is YFSETQ. There are 15 residues in the CDR3. V gave up 4 bases and J gave up 6 bases; unmatched junction bases: 6. This CDR3 reads CASSRQGAGDEKLFF. In nucleotides, the CDR3 is TGCGCCAGCAGCCGACAGGGGGCCGGGGATGAAAAACTGTTTTTT.

This clone was counted only a few times. The CDR3 nucleotides are TGCAGCGTTCGAGAGACTAACTATGGCTACACCTTC. The encoded protein is CSVRETNYGYTF. This chain joins TRBV29-1 and TRBJ1-2; D call uncertain. The CDR3 spans 12 residues. V lost 5 bases and J lost 0, with 7 bases in between. Per the germline V gene, CDR1 is SQVTM and CDR2 is ANQGSEA. Full variable domain (remainder filled in from reference TRBV29-1 and TRBJ1-2): SAVISQKPSRDICQRGTSLTIQCQVDSQVTMMFWYRQQPGQSLTLIATANQGSEATYESGFVIDKFPISRPNLTFSTLTVSNMSPEDSSIYLCSVRETNYGYTFGSGTRLTVV.

This chain joins TRBV10-3 and TRBJ1-1, with D perhaps TRBD1 (5 bases). V was cut by 2 bases and J by 1 base, with 8 bases left in between. The CDR3 contains 14 residues. Germline V gene lookup returns CDR1 ENHRY and CDR2 SYGVKD. CDR3 loop: CAISENGQNTEAFF. DNA of the CDR3: TGTGCCATCAGTGAGAACGGACAGAACACTGAAGCTTTCTTT.

In its sample, this clone was seen once. This rearrangement joins TRBV9 to TRBJ2-3; 7 bases agree with TRBD2. The germline V gene has CDR1 SGDLS and CDR2 YYNGEE. V shed 2 bases and J 2 bases; nucleotides not matched to a gene: 5. The CDR3 is 15 residues long. The CDR3 nucleotides read TGTGCCAGCAGCGTCTCTAGCGGCCTCACAGATACGCAGTATTTT. Translation: CASSVSSGLTDTQYF.

This clone showed up just a few times. The rearrangement uses TRBV25-1 and TRBJ1-3; 7 nucleotides agree with TRBD1. This CDR3 comprises 13 residues. V was clipped by 8 bases and J by 4 bases; unmatched bases: 5. CDR1 is MGHDK and CDR2 is SYGVNS in the germline V gene. The CDR3 region has the DNA TGTGCCAGCGGGGGACAGCTCGGAAACACCATATATTTT. Protein: CASGGQLGNTIYF. The full variable domain, in which reference TRBV25-1 and TRBJ1-3 provide the parts outside the CDR3, is EADIYQTPRYLVIGTGKKITLECSQTMGHDKMYWYQQDPGMELHLIHYSYGVNSTEKGDLSSESTVSRIRTEHFPLTLESARPSHTSQYLCASGGQLGNTIYFGEGSWLTVV.

V is TRBV3-1 (or the pseudogene TRBV3-2) and J is TRBJ2-6, with D unresolved. The CDR3 totals 14 residues. Deletions cut 0 bases from V and 3 bases from J, with 3 bases between. The V gene's germline CDR1 is LGHDT and CDR2 YNNKEL (reference sequence). CDR3 sequence: CASSQDSGANVLTF. The DNA of the CDR3 is TGTGCCAGCAGCCAAGATAGTGGGGCCAACGTCCTGACTTTC.

This clone occurred a few times. The chain has TRBV3-1 (or the pseudogene TRBV3-2) and TRBJ1-1; perhaps TRBD1 as D (6 bases). Germline lookup yields CDR1 LGHDT and CDR2 YNNKEL (reference sequence). The length of the CDR3 is 14 residues. V was shortened by 1 base and J by 4 bases, with 10 bases between the two germline ends. The CDR3 here is CASSQAGGATEAFF. In DNA, the CDR3 is TGTGCCAGCAGCCAAGCTGGGGGGGCCACTGAAGCTTTCTTT.

This clone was seen a handful of times. The V call is TRBV7-2, the J call TRBJ1-1; D unresolved. The CDR3 totals 14 residues. CDR1 SGHTA and CDR2 FQGNSA come from the germline V gene. Trimming stripped 3 bases from V and 6 bases from J, with 14 bases between. CDR3 region: CASSLTSDWSEAFF. DNA for the CDR3: TGTGCCAGCAGCTTGACATCGGATTGGTCTGAAGCTTTCTTT. Complete variable domain (other parts from reference TRBV7-2 and TRBJ1-1): GAGVSQSPSNKVTEKGKDVELRCDPISGHTALYWYRQSLGQGLEFLIYFQGNSAPDKSGLPSDRFSAERTGGSVSTLTIQRTQQEDSAVYLCASSLTSDWSEAFFGQGTRLTVV.

The V call is TRBV15, the J call TRBJ2-1; 8 nucleotides align to TRBD1. In germline, CDR1 is LNHNV, CDR2 YYDKDF (reference sequence). The CDR3 sequence is 17 residues long. With V trimmed by 1 base and J by 7 bases, 12 bases remained unmatched. The CDR3 DNA reads TGTGCCACCAGCAGAGGAGGGCTACAGGGGGTTTCAAATGAGCAGTTCTTC. Translating it yields CATSRGGLQGVSNEQFF.

J is TRBJ2-5 and V is TRBV2; TRBD2 matches 7 bases. The germline CDR1 and CDR2 sequences are SNHLY and FYNNEI. Trimming cost V 7 bases and J 1 base; bases outside gene matches: 3. The CDR3 consists of 13 residues. CDR3 amino acids: CASNREVQETQYF. Written as DNA, the CDR3 is TGTGCCAGCAACCGGGAGGTCCAAGAGACCCAGTACTTC.

This chain uses TRBV19 with TRBJ1-5, with D possibly being TRBD1 (5 bases). CDR3 length equals 15 residues. Trimming removed 2 bases from V and 5 bases from J, with 13 bases in between. The germline gives CDR1 LNHDA, CDR2 SQIVND (reference sequence). CDR3 region: CASSISGRAHQPQHF. In nucleotides, the CDR3 is TGTGCCAGTAGTATATCAGGCAGGGCGCATCAGCCCCAGCATTTT.

The chain couples TRBV20-1 to TRBJ1-1; D gene unclear. In germline, CDR1 is DFQATT, CDR2 SNEGSKA (reference sequence). V dropped 8 bases and J dropped 9 bases, with 13 bases sitting between them. The CDR3 has 10 amino acids. CDR3 DNA: TGCAGTAGCGATAAGGTCCAAGCTTTCTTT. It codes for CSSDKVQAFF.

The chain recombines TRBV7-8 with TRBJ2-5, with a weak D call TRBD2 (5 bases). The germline CDR1 and CDR2 sequences are SGHVS and FQNEAQ. This CDR3 comprises 11 residues. V was clipped by 5 bases and J by 7 bases, with 8 bases between them. The CDR3 DNA reads as TGTGCCAGCAGCCCCGAGGGGACCCAGTACTTC. It translates to CASSPEGTQYF.

The CDR3 region is CASGLAAGTGLSGANVLTF. CDR3 in DNA: TGTGCTAGTGGTTTGGCCGCCGGGACAGGCCTCTCTGGGGCCAACGTCCTGACTTTC. J is TRBJ2-6 and V is TRBV12-5; TRBD1 agrees at 8 bases. The CDR3 sequence is 19 residues long. CDR1 is LGHNT and CDR2 is FRNRAP in the germline V gene. The junction had 8 bases not matched to a gene; V was cut back by 1 base and J by 0 bases.

The chain recombines TRBV19 with TRBJ2-7, with D perhaps TRBD1 (6 bases). Germline loops: CDR1 LNHDA, CDR2 SQIVND (reference sequence). V was trimmed by 0 bases and J by 4 bases, leaving 10 bases between them. The CDR3 runs 14 residues. The CDR3 region is CASSIDYRDYEQYF. The CDR3 bases are TGTGCCAGTAGTATAGATTACAGGGATTACGAGCAGTACTTC.

The chain combines TRBV6-5 with TRBJ2-1, with TRBD2 matching over 9 bases. CDR1 and CDR2 (germline): MNHEY, SVGAGI. The J segment lost 0 bases and the V segment lost 5 bases, leaving 2 bases of the junction unmatched. The CDR3 loop spans 15 amino acids. DNA for the CDR3: TGTGCCAGCAGTACGACTAGCGGCTCCTACAATGAGCAGTTCTTC. Translating gives CASSTTSGSYNEQFF.

This clone was counted only a few times. The chain joins TRBV6-5 to TRBJ1-1; D remains unclear. The CDR3 length is 13 residues. Trimming took 5 bases from V and 2 from J, leaving 9 bases between them. Germline loops: CDR1 MNHEY, CDR2 SVGAGI. CDR3 residues: CASSTTRNTEAFF. The CDR3 DNA sequence: TGTGCCAGCAGTACCACACGAAACACTGAAGCTTTCTTT.

This clone was seen just once. CDR3 protein: CASTNSPGQEPYEQYF. CDR3 coding DNA: TGTGCCAGCACCAACAGCCCTGGACAGGAACCCTACGAGCAGTACTTC. The chain has TRBV7-6 and TRBJ2-7; the match to TRBD1 covers 7 bases. This CDR3 region has 16 residues. After removal of 7 bases from V and 2 bases from J, the junction contained 14 bases not matched to a gene. From germline, CDR1 is SGHVS and CDR2 FNYEAQ.

CDR3 bases: TGTGCCAGTAATTTAGGACTAGGGGAAAAACTGTTTTTT. Its translation is CASNLGLGEKLFF. The chain couples TRBV19 to TRBJ1-4; D unresolved. V lost 7 bases and J 8 bases, leaving 14 bases between the germline ends. The CDR3 has 13 amino acids. CDR1 is LNHDA, CDR2 SQIVND, per germline (reference sequence).

A word on this clone: The junction departs from the called germline gene at one end, perhaps through a read error. The chain is built from TRBV5-6 and TRBJ2-7; 9 bases are a match to TRBD2. The CDR3 sequence is 10 residues long. CDR1 SGHDT and CDR2 YYEEEE come from the germline V gene. CDR3 bases: TGTGCCAGCAGCTTGGGCGGGGGGGTATTC. Amino acid sequence: CASSLGGGVF.

This clone was detected only a few times. The rearrangement uses TRBV6-1 and TRBJ1-1, with D possibly TRBD1 on 5 matching bases. The length of the CDR3 is 17 residues. With 2 bases removed from V and 5 bases from J, the gap between germline ends came to 21 bases. Germline values: CDR1 MNHNS, CDR2 SASEGT. CDR3 coding DNA: TGTGCCAGCAGTGAAAATGGGTTTGGCGTTGGGGGGACTGAAGCTTTCTTT. Amino acids: CASSENGFGVGGTEAFF.

V usage is TRBV5-1 and J usage is TRBJ2-7; D is ambiguous. This CDR3 region has 16 residues. Trimming pared 0 bases from V and 3 bases from J, leaving 16 bases between. Looked up from germline, CDR1 is SGHRS and CDR2 is YFSETQ. CDR3 DNA: TGCGCCAGCAGCTTGGCGTACCCGGAGCAAGGCTACGAGCAGTACTTC. This encodes CASSLAYPEQGYEQYF.

The rearrangement uses TRBV5-1 and TRBJ1-1; the D gene is possibly TRBD1 (5 bases). V lost 0 bases, J lost 3 bases, and 12 bases lay in between. The CDR3 is 15 residues long. Per germline, CDR1 SGHRS and CDR2 YFSETQ. CDR3 coding DNA: TGCGCCAGCAGCTTGGAACACAGGTCGGACACTGAAGCTTTCTTT. Its protein is CASSLEHRSDTEAFF.